This T cell receptor beta chain was documented in a study of blood T cell repertoires in COVID-19. Study at large: PBMCs, B-cell-depleted T cells, or T cells provided the cDNA or gDNA that made up the material.

As handled by the study authors: The authors estimated nucleated cell counts from reference gene primer amplification. Clones were sequenced by immunoSEQ multiplex PCR, and TCRdb holds only the in-frame ones, with some missing. V and J calls and clone size are given by that table; D and trimming were obtained from the DNA. Of about 220,000 clones in the sample, around four fifths are singletons; the top ten hold over 4%. The Seattle site enrolled patients during active infection and followed them longitudinally. The V segment lost 0 bases and the J segment 0 bases; nucleotides outside the gene matches: 11. Germline V gene sequence: CDR1 SGHRS, CDR2 YFSETQ. The CDR3 totals 18 residues.

The rearrangement links TRBV5-1 to TRBJ1-2, with 7 bases aligning to TRBD1. The clonotype originates from a woman in her 70s with COVID-19, enrolled during active disease. The sequenced sample consisted of peripheral blood. In DNA, the CDR3 is TGCGCCAGCAGCTTGGGGGCGACAGGGACAACCTCTAACTATGGCTACACCTTC. Protein product: CASSLGATGTTSNYGYTF.